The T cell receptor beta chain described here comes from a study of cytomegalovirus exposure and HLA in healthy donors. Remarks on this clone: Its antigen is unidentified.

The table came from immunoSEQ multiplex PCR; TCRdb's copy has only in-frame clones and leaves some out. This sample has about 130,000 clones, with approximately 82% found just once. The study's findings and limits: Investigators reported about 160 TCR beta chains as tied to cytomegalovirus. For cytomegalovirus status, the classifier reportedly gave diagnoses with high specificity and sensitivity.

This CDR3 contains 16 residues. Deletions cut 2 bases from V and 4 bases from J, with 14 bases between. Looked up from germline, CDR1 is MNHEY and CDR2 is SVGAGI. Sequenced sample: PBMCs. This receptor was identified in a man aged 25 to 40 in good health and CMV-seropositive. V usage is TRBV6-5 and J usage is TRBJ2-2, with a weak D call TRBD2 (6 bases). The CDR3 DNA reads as TGTGCCAGCAGTTACAGGGCAGGGCGGGGCACCGGGGAGCTGTTTTTT. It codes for CASSYRAGRGTGELFF.